The rows below give T cell receptor beta chains drawn from one sample of a study of regulatory and conventional T cells in RAG deficiency. TCRdb keeps only in-frame clones here, not all; method: immunoSEQ multiplex PCR. The sample comprises several thousand clones, approximately 93% of which are singletons, and approximately 1.5% rests with the top ten. This same sample was also part of a study on regulatory T cells.

Sequencing input: CD127- CD25+ CD4+ Tregs sorted from blood. The receptor set was obtained from a human donor in good health. CDR3s include the opening cysteine and the closing phenylalanine or tryptophan. Each record gives: clone size, D gene, J gene, V gene, CDR3 DNA, CDR3 protein. D genes are given only for firm matches. Rows give clone size only sometimes, using once, few, many, or a class for an expanded clone.

clone_size: NA; d_call: TRBD2; j_call: TRBJ2-3; v_call: TRBV7-3; cdr3_nt: TGTGCCAGCACCAAAACCCCCGCGGGAGGGCCGGATACGCAGTATTTT; cdr3_aa: CASTKTPAGGPDTQYF
clone_size: once; d_call: NA; j_call: TRBJ1-2; v_call: TRBV6-1; cdr3_nt: TGTGCCAGCAGTGATCGGGGGGAGGGCTATGGCTACACCTTC; cdr3_aa: CASSDRGEGYGYTF
clone_size: NA; d_call: TRBD1; j_call: TRBJ2-1; v_call: TRBV9; cdr3_nt: TGTGCCAGCACCAAAATCGGGACAGGGCCGACCTCCTACAATGAGCAGTTCTTC; cdr3_aa: CASTKIGTGPTSYNEQFF
clone_size: few; d_call: TRBD1; j_call: TRBJ1-3; v_call: TRBV6-1; cdr3_nt: TGTGCCAGCAGTGAACAGGGGGTGTTCGGAAACACCATATATTTT; cdr3_aa: CASSEQGVFGNTIYF
clone_size: NA; d_call: NA; j_call: TRBJ2-1; v_call: TRBV19; cdr3_nt: TGTGCCAGTAATCAGGGCTACAATGAGCAGTTCTTC; cdr3_aa: CASNQGYNEQFF
clone_size: NA; d_call: NA; j_call: TRBJ1-2; v_call: TRBV5-1; cdr3_nt: TGCGCCAGCAGCTTGGATTGGAGGGCGAGCTACACCTTC; cdr3_aa: CASSLDWRASYTF
clone_size: NA; d_call: NA; j_call: TRBJ1-2; v_call: TRBV30; cdr3_nt: TGTGCCTGGAGTGTACGGGTTCCAGGGGCAGTCTATGGCTACACCTTC; cdr3_aa: CAWSVRVPGAVYGYTF
clone_size: NA; d_call: NA; j_call: TRBJ1-2; v_call: TRBV25-1; cdr3_nt: TGTGCCAGCAGCTTTGGGGACTTGGCTAACTATGGCTACACCTTC; cdr3_aa: CASSFGDLANYGYTF
clone_size: NA; d_call: TRBD1; j_call: TRBJ1-5; v_call: TRBV19; cdr3_nt: TGTGCCAGTAGCCAGGACAGGCCTAACAATCAGCCCCAGCATTTT; cdr3_aa: CASSQDRPNNQPQHF
clone_size: NA; d_call: NA; j_call: TRBJ1-6; v_call: TRBV29-1; cdr3_nt: TGCAGCGTTGTCCTTAGTGTGGCCCTCCACTTT; cdr3_aa: CSVVLSVALHF
clone_size: NA; d_call: TRBD2; j_call: TRBJ2-3; v_call: TRBV5-1; cdr3_nt: TGCGCCAGCAGTTCCCACGGGGGGGGTGGAGATACGCAGTATTTT; cdr3_aa: CASSSHGGGGDTQYF
clone_size: NA; d_call: TRBD1; j_call: TRBJ2-7; v_call: TRBV29-1; cdr3_nt: TGCAGCGTTGAGGGACAGGGATCCCACGAGCAGTACTTC; cdr3_aa: CSVEGQGSHEQYF
clone_size: NA; d_call: TRBD2; j_call: TRBJ2-1; v_call: TRBV5-1; cdr3_nt: TGCGCCAGCAGTCGGGGTAGCGGGACAAATGAGCAGTTCTTC; cdr3_aa: CASSRGSGTNEQFF
clone_size: once; d_call: NA; j_call: TRBJ1-2; v_call: TRBV19; cdr3_nt: TGTGCCAGTAGGCCGCAGGGGTTCGCTAACTATGGCTACACCTTC; cdr3_aa: CASRPQGFANYGYTF
clone_size: NA; d_call: NA; j_call: TRBJ1-4; v_call: TRBV6-1; cdr3_nt: TGTGCCAGCACAATTACAGGGTGGGAAAAACTGTTTTTT; cdr3_aa: CASTITGWEKLFF
clone_size: NA; d_call: NA; j_call: TRBJ1-2; v_call: TRBV30; cdr3_nt: TGTGCCTGGATTGGGGGGGGCTACACCTTC; cdr3_aa: CAWIGGGYTF
clone_size: NA; d_call: NA; j_call: TRBJ1-1; v_call: TRBV25-1; cdr3_nt: TGTGCCAGCAGACCGACAGGGAACACTGAAGCTTTCTTT; cdr3_aa: CASRPTGNTEAFF
clone_size: once; d_call: TRBD1; j_call: TRBJ2-1; v_call: TRBV14; cdr3_nt: TGTGCCAGCAGCCTAGCGGGACAGGGGGCGGTTCAGTTCTTC; cdr3_aa: CASSLAGQGAVQFF
clone_size: NA; d_call: TRBD2; j_call: TRBJ2-1; v_call: TRBV7-2; cdr3_nt: TGTGCCAGCAGCTTGGGACTAGCGGGTCACTCCTACAATGAGCAGTTCTTC; cdr3_aa: CASSLGLAGHSYNEQFF
clone_size: NA; d_call: TRBD2; j_call: TRBJ2-7; v_call: TRBV29-1; cdr3_nt: TGCAGCGTTGAAGAGGCTAGCGGGAGGGCCTACGAGCAGTACTTC; cdr3_aa: CSVEEASGRAYEQYF
clone_size: NA; d_call: TRBD1; j_call: TRBJ1-2; v_call: TRBV7-8; cdr3_nt: TGTGCCAGCAGCTCAGGGGGTGGCTACACCTTC; cdr3_aa: CASSSGGGYTF
clone_size: NA; d_call: NA; j_call: TRBJ2-7; v_call: TRBV21-1; cdr3_nt: TGTGCCAGCAGCAAACCGGGACAGGGGTACGAGCAGTACTTC; cdr3_aa: CASSKPGQGYEQYF
clone_size: NA; d_call: TRBD1; j_call: TRBJ2-7; v_call: TRBV7-9; cdr3_nt: TGTGCCAGCAGCTTCGGTGGGCCGGGACAGATATACGAGCAGTACTTC; cdr3_aa: CASSFGGPGQIYEQYF
clone_size: NA; d_call: NA; j_call: TRBJ2-2; v_call: TRBV7-3; cdr3_nt: TGTGCCAGCAGCTTAGCGCGAGGGGGTCGGAACACCGGGGAGCTGTTTTTT; cdr3_aa: CASSLARGGRNTGELFF
clone_size: NA; d_call: NA; j_call: TRBJ1-4; v_call: TRBV30; cdr3_nt: TGTGCCTGGAATCCCCCGCGGTCGACGGGCAGGGGTGAAAAACTGTTTTTT; cdr3_aa: CAWNPPRSTGRGEKLFF
clone_size: NA; d_call: NA; j_call: TRBJ2-7; v_call: TRBV5-1; cdr3_nt: TGCGCCAGCAGCCGCTCGGTGGCGGGGGCCGGGTACGAGCAGTACTTC; cdr3_aa: CASSRSVAGAGYEQYF
clone_size: NA; d_call: NA; j_call: TRBJ1-5; v_call: TRBV30; cdr3_nt: TGTGCCTGGAGTGGCGTCAGGGGCCCGTATCAGCCCCAGCATTTT; cdr3_aa: CAWSGVRGPYQPQHF
clone_size: NA; d_call: NA; j_call: TRBJ1-2; v_call: TRBV6-5; cdr3_nt: TGTGCCAGCAGTTACTCGCCCCGGCAGGGTGACTACACCTTC; cdr3_aa: CASSYSPRQGDYTF
clone_size: NA; d_call: NA; j_call: TRBJ2-5; v_call: TRBV2; cdr3_nt: TGTGCCAGCACGCGGGGCTTCCAAGAGACCCAGTACTTC; cdr3_aa: CASTRGFQETQYF
clone_size: NA; d_call: NA; j_call: TRBJ1-6; v_call: TRBV23-1; cdr3_nt: TGCGCCAGCATAACCCATGGTCAGGAGCTTCAGGGGAATTCACCCCTCCACTTT; cdr3_aa: CASITHGQELQGNSPLHF
clone_size: NA; d_call: TRBD2; j_call: TRBJ2-7; v_call: TRBV7-2; cdr3_nt: TGTGCCAGCAGGGGCGGGCTAGCGGGAGCCTACGAGCAGTACTTC; cdr3_aa: CASRGGLAGAYEQYF
clone_size: NA; d_call: NA; j_call: TRBJ2-7; v_call: TRBV5-1; cdr3_nt: TGCGCCAGCAGCTTGCCACTCTACGAGCAGTACTTC; cdr3_aa: CASSLPLYEQYF
clone_size: NA; d_call: NA; j_call: TRBJ2-2; v_call: TRBV5-4; cdr3_nt: TGTGCCAGCAGTTACTACAACACCGGGGAGCTGTTTTTT; cdr3_aa: CASSYYNTGELFF
clone_size: NA; d_call: NA; j_call: TRBJ2-3; v_call: TRBV6-6; cdr3_nt: TGTGCCAGCAGTTATTTACCTGGCCAGCGAGGAGATACGCAGTATTTT; cdr3_aa: CASSYLPGQRGDTQYF
clone_size: NA; d_call: NA; j_call: TRBJ1-2; v_call: TRBV21-1; cdr3_nt: TGTGCCAGCAGCAACGAAACCCAGGGTGGCGCTAACTATGGCTACACCTTC; cdr3_aa: CASSNETQGGANYGYTF
clone_size: NA; d_call: NA; j_call: TRBJ2-3; v_call: TRBV7-8; cdr3_nt: TGTGCCAGCAGCTTAAGGAGGGATACGCAGTATTTT; cdr3_aa: CASSLRRDTQYF
clone_size: NA; d_call: NA; j_call: TRBJ2-3; v_call: TRBV6-1; cdr3_nt: TGTGCCAGCAGTGACCGACTACACACAGATACGCAGTATTTT; cdr3_aa: CASSDRLHTDTQYF
clone_size: once; d_call: NA; j_call: TRBJ2-7; v_call: TRBV7-9; cdr3_nt: TGTGCCAGCAGCCCGGTGGCGGGACCCAACGAGCAGTACTTC; cdr3_aa: CASSPVAGPNEQYF
clone_size: NA; d_call: NA; j_call: TRBJ1-1; v_call: TRBV7-3; cdr3_nt: TGTGCCAGCAGCCAAGGGACTCGCGCTGAAGCTTTCTTT; cdr3_aa: CASSQGTRAEAFF
clone_size: NA; d_call: TRBD1; j_call: TRBJ2-7; v_call: TRBV5-1; cdr3_nt: TGCGCCAGCTGCGACCCTCCCCCGGGACAGGGGTTTTACGAGCAGTACTTC; cdr3_aa: CASCDPPPGQGFYEQYF
clone_size: NA; d_call: NA; j_call: TRBJ1-1; v_call: TRBV7-6; cdr3_nt: TGTGCCAGCAGCTTAGCACAGGGTACCACTGAAGCTTTCTTT; cdr3_aa: CASSLAQGTTEAFF
clone_size: NA; d_call: TRBD1; j_call: TRBJ2-6; v_call: TRBV5-6; cdr3_nt: TGTGCCAGCAGGTGGGGACAGGGGGCGTCCGGGGCCAACGTCCTGACTTTC; cdr3_aa: CASRWGQGASGANVLTF
clone_size: NA; d_call: NA; j_call: TRBJ1-1; v_call: TRBV27; cdr3_nt: TGTGCCAGCAGACTTCAGGGTTGGCGCGCGCTGAACACTGAAGCTTTCTTT; cdr3_aa: CASRLQGWRALNTEAFF
clone_size: NA; d_call: NA; j_call: TRBJ2-6; v_call: TRBV19; cdr3_nt: TGTGCCAGTCTCCCCCGCTCTGGGGCCAACGTCCTGACTTTC; cdr3_aa: CASLPRSGANVLTF
clone_size: few; d_call: TRBD1; j_call: TRBJ2-5; v_call: TRBV5-4; cdr3_nt: TGTGCCAGCAGCGAAACAGGGGGCGCGGAGACCCAGTACTTC; cdr3_aa: CASSETGGAETQYF
clone_size: NA; d_call: NA; j_call: TRBJ2-5; v_call: TRBV7-2; cdr3_nt: TGTGCCAGCAGCTTAGGCCGGGGGGAGACCCAGTACTTC; cdr3_aa: CASSLGRGETQYF
clone_size: NA; d_call: TRBD1; j_call: TRBJ2-3; v_call: TRBV19; cdr3_nt: TGTGCCAGTAGTATCCGGGACAGGGGCCAGTATTTT; cdr3_aa: CASSIRDRGQYF
clone_size: NA; d_call: NA; j_call: TRBJ1-5; v_call: TRBV2; cdr3_nt: TGTGCCAGCAGTTACAGGGTATGGAATCAGCCCCAGCATTTT; cdr3_aa: CASSYRVWNQPQHF
clone_size: NA; d_call: NA; j_call: TRBJ1-1; v_call: TRBV6-5; cdr3_nt: TGTGCCAGCAGTTACACAGGGACCATGAACACTGAAGCTTTCTTT; cdr3_aa: CASSYTGTMNTEAFF
clone_size: NA; d_call: NA; j_call: TRBJ1-6; v_call: TRBV4-2; cdr3_nt: TGTGCCAGCAGCCAAGACAGGGAAAGGAGCATGGGTTCACCCCTCCACTTT; cdr3_aa: CASSQDRERSMGSPLHF
clone_size: once; d_call: NA; j_call: TRBJ1-2; v_call: TRBV27; cdr3_nt: TGTGCCAGCAGTTTCTTGATAGCGGGTAAGGACCCCGGCTACACCTTC; cdr3_aa: CASSFLIAGKDPGYTF
clone_size: NA; d_call: NA; j_call: TRBJ2-5; v_call: TRBV2; cdr3_nt: TGTGCCAGCAGTGAGGGAGTATTCCAAGAGACCCAGTACTTC; cdr3_aa: CASSEGVFQETQYF
clone_size: NA; d_call: TRBD1; j_call: TRBJ2-7; v_call: TRBV6-1; cdr3_nt: TGTGCCAGCAGTGGACTTACTTCCGGGACAGGCTCCTACGAGCAGTACTTC; cdr3_aa: CASSGLTSGTGSYEQYF
clone_size: NA; d_call: TRBD1; j_call: TRBJ1-1; v_call: TRBV30; cdr3_nt: TGTGCCTGGAGTGTACAGGGGGAGGTGAACACTGAAGCTTTCTTT; cdr3_aa: CAWSVQGEVNTEAFF
clone_size: NA; d_call: NA; j_call: TRBJ1-3; v_call: TRBV7-2; cdr3_nt: TGTGCCAGCAGCTTAGATTCACTAATCTCTGGAAACGCCATATATTTT; cdr3_aa: CASSLDSLISGNAIYF
clone_size: once; d_call: NA; j_call: TRBJ1-4; v_call: TRBV7-8; cdr3_nt: TGTGCCAGCAGCTTAGCGGCCCACAGAACAACTAATGAAAAACTGTTTTTT; cdr3_aa: CASSLAAHRTTNEKLFF